The next 14 T cell receptor beta chains were all read from a single sample in a study of OX40 agonist ivuxolimab in advanced cancers. The library was produced with the immunoSEQ multiplex PCR assay. The immuneACCESS repertoire file appears here via TCRdb, limited to in-frame rearrangements. These files lack a portion of the clones; in checked studies, under half of the deficit traces to unresolved V genes, and the cause of the others is not known. Here the sample has approximately 81,000 clones; around 87% occur a single time. Together, the top ten hold about 1% of the sample. Specimen: CD4+ or CD8+ T cells sorted from blood, collected in a trial of the OX40 agonist ivuxolimab. Receptor source: an adult with an advanced solid tumor such as melanoma, head and neck, liver or kidney cancer.

The CDR3 here is CASSTRDGTGELFF. CDR3 nucleotides: TGTGCCAGCAGTACCAGGGACGGAACCGGGGAGCTGTTTTTT. V is TRBV2 and J is TRBJ2-2; D may correspond to TRBD1 or TRBD2 (5 bases each). The V gene lost 5 bases and the J gene lost 5 bases, with 12 bases spanning the gap. Germline values: CDR1 SNHLY, CDR2 FYNNEI. The CDR3 extends over 14 amino acids.

V gene TRBV19 combines with J gene TRBJ1-3; the match to TRBD1 covers 8 bases. CDR1 and CDR2 (germline): LNHDA, SQIVND (reference sequence). Losses at the gene ends were 8 bases for V and 0 bases for J; bases not matched to a gene: 9. CDR3 length: 16 residues. The CDR3 spells CASRTGKVSSGNTIYF. CDR3 coding DNA: TGTGCCAGTCGGACAGGGAAGGTGAGCTCTGGAAACACCATATATTTT.

The chain combines TRBV19 with TRBJ2-1; 10 bases line up with TRBD1. Germline-derived CDR1 and CDR2 are LNHDA and SQIVND (reference sequence). The CDR3 totals 13 residues. With V trimmed by 9 bases and J by 6 bases, 5 bases remained unmatched. The DNA of the CDR3 is TGTGCCAGCCGGGACAGGGGTACCAATGAGCAGTTCTTC. Translation: CASRDRGTNEQFF. Variable domain in full (rest from reference TRBV19 and TRBJ2-1): DGGITQSPKYLFRKEGQNVTLSCEQNLNHDAMYWYRQDPGQGLRLIYYSQIVNDFQKGDIAEGYSVSREKKESFPLTVTSAQKNPTAFYLCASRDRGTNEQFFGPGTRLTVL.

CDR3 sequence (DNA): TGTGCCAGCAGCTCGGGAGGGGGCTATGGCTACACCTTC. Encoded protein: CASSSGGGYGYTF. This chain links TRBV7-2 with TRBJ1-2; D is perhaps TRBD1 (6 bases). The CDR3 spans 13 residues. Germline CDR1 SGHTA, CDR2 FQGNSA. V was pared by 4 bases and J by 4 bases, with 10 bases between.

V usage is TRBV5-5 and J usage is TRBJ2-2, with D possibly being TRBD1 (6 bases). The CDR3 totals 15 residues. Trimming stripped 4 bases from V and 6 bases from J, with 16 bases between. The germline CDR1 and CDR2 sequences are SGHKS and YYEKEE (reference sequence). The DNA for the CDR3 is TGTGCCAGCAGCACCAGCAGGGGAAGGGCCGGGGAGCTGTTTTTT. It codes for CASSTSRGRAGELFF.

The chain employs TRBV5-5 and TRBJ1-1; perhaps TRBD1 as D (5 bases). Trimming stripped 2 bases from V and 1 base from J, with 15 bases between. The CDR3 consists of 16 residues. Germline V gene sequence: CDR1 SGHKS, CDR2 YYEKEE (reference sequence). The CDR3 region has the DNA TGTGCCAGCAGCTTTTCTAGGGGTTTTGGGAACACTGAAGCTTTCTTT. The encoded protein is CASSFSRGFGNTEAFF.

This sequence joins TRBV7-6 and TRBJ1-1; 10 bases match TRBD1. CDR1 SGHVS and CDR2 FNYEAQ come from the germline V gene. V trimming: 5 bases; J trimming: 5 bases; junction bases outside the gene matches: 8. There are 15 residues in the CDR3. The CDR3 is CASSGWDRGGTEAFF. Here the CDR3 DNA reads TGTGCCAGCAGCGGGTGGGACAGGGGAGGTACTGAAGCTTTCTTT.

The chain is built from TRBV18 and TRBJ1-5; D possibly corresponds to TRBD1 (5 bases). CDR3 length equals 12 residues. Germline-derived CDR1 and CDR2 are KGHSH and LQKENI. V lost 2 bases to trimming and J lost 11 bases, with 10 bases between them. The CDR3 reads CASSPGDSSQHF. The CDR3 bases are TGTGCCAGCTCACCAGGAGACAGCTCCCAGCATTTT.

The chain uses TRBV7-3 and TRBJ2-2, with 10 bases that match TRBD2. The CDR3 length is 16 residues. CDR1 is SGHTA, CDR2 FQGTGA, per germline. Losses at the gene ends were 2 bases for V and 3 bases for J; bases not matched to a gene: 3. The CDR3 reads CASSLPSGRYTGELFF. CDR3 DNA: TGTGCCAGCAGCTTACCTAGCGGGAGATACACCGGGGAGCTGTTTTTT.

This chain uses TRBV19 with TRBJ1-1; possible D gene TRBD1, 6 bases. The CDR3 has 13 amino acids. Per germline, CDR1 LNHDA and CDR2 SQIVND (reference sequence). The germline V and J ends were trimmed by 5 bases and 11 bases, with 18 bases remaining between them. The CDR3 region has the DNA TGTGCCAGTAGTGCTCAACAGGGCTTGGGGGCTTTCTTT. This encodes CASSAQQGLGAFF.

This clone was seen a few times. V is TRBV5-1 and J is TRBJ2-2; 11 bases are a match to TRBD2. This CDR3 region has 16 residues. In germline, CDR1 is SGHRS, CDR2 YFSETQ. Trimming removed 4 bases from V and 7 bases from J; junction bases left unmatched: 9. CDR3 in amino acids: CASSLLGLAEFGELFF. The CDR3, as DNA: TGCGCCAGCAGCCTCCTGGGACTAGCGGAATTCGGGGAGCTGTTTTTT.

This sequence joins TRBV6-4 and TRBJ1-1, with D perhaps TRBD1 (5 bases). The germline gives CDR1 MRHNA, CDR2 SNTAGT. Between the trimmed V and J ends, which lost 2 bases and 6 bases, there was a span of 10 bases. The CDR3 sequence is 13 residues long. The CDR3 sequence is CASSDERGSEAFF. In DNA form, the CDR3 reads TGTGCCAGCAGTGACGAAAGGGGTTCTGAAGCTTTCTTT.

Within the sample, this clone is medium-sized. The chain combines TRBV7-9 with TRBJ1-1; D uncertain. The CDR3 spans 15 residues. Germline lookup yields CDR1 SEHNR and CDR2 FQNEAQ (reference sequence). Trimming removed 5 bases from V and 4 bases from J, with 17 bases in between. DNA of the CDR3: TGTGCCAGCAGCATGGTGTACGCCAGGAGCACTGAAGCTTTCTTT. It translates to CASSMVYARSTEAFF.

The chain is built from TRBV9 and TRBJ1-2; 7 nucleotides align to TRBD1. V dropped 0 bases and J dropped 1; count of bases not matched to a gene: 3. The CDR3 contains 15 residues. CDR1 and CDR2 (germline): SGDLS, YYNGEE. CDR3 nucleotide sequence: TGTGCCAGCAGCGTAGCTACAGGGGTTAACTATGGCTACACCTTC. Amino acid sequence: CASSVATGVNYGYTF.